The T cell receptor (beta chain) under discussion was sequenced for a study of T cell responses to AZD1222 COVID-19 vaccine. Study results and caveats: CD4 TCRs associated with vaccination spanned spike, dominating at 160-218 and 743-854. Clonal diversity was possibly underestimated, and white British individuals and females predominated among donors. The breadth and depth of Spike-specific TCRs increased once two AZD1222 doses had been given.

Germline-derived CDR1 and CDR2 are SGHTS and YDEGEE. This CDR3 has 14 residues. With 2 bases clipped from V and 7 bases from J, the junction kept 5 bases outside the gene matches. As concerns this clone: The antigen is undetermined.

Profiled with immunoSEQ multiplex PCR; TCRdb holds only in-frame clones, not every one. Counted here are 170,000 or so clones, roughly 87% occurring once; the ten biggest clones make up 2.5% to 3%. Specimen: peripheral blood, collected on day 0 of AZD1222 vaccination. This receptor was obtained from an adult in good health. The chain links TRBV5-8 to TRBJ1-4; 7 positions agree with TRBD1. CDR3 bases: TGTGCCAGCAGCTTCGGACAGGCCAGTGAAAAACTGTTTTTT. Its protein product is CASSFGQASEKLFF.